The table lists the clone carrying this TCR beta chain with many counts. These data are taken from a study of low-dose radiotherapy and immunotherapy resistance in tumors. Turning to the study itself: Cohort 1 patients were irradiated with 0.5 Gy fractions every 2 weeks to 6.5 Gy total.

Looked up from germline, CDR1 is DFQATT and CDR2 is SNEGSKA (reference sequence). Germline trimming cut 5 bases from V and 7 bases from J; bases unmatched to any gene: 11. The CDR3 runs to 14 residues. Alpha- and beta-chain coverage of first-strand cDNA came from TRAV- and TRBV-specific primers. For amplifying TCRs, the PCR ran for approximately 21 cycles with Phusion, which was used together with a constant-region primer and the adapter on the V primers. TCRdb reprocessed the reads with MiXCR, giving one entry per CDR3 protein. Of 30,000 to 40,000 distinct CDR3 sequences in the sample, around 20% are singletons; the top ten hold about 9.2%. Noted time point: after trial treatment. Treatment noted: LDRT plus nivolumab, ipilimumab, low-dose cyclophosphamide and aspirin (RACIN trial).

The material was PBMCs, obtained after low-dose radiotherapy plus immunotherapy. The chain recombines TRBV20-1 with TRBJ2-7, with TRBD2 matching over 10 bases. The sequence was collected from a female donor with ovarian cancer. CDR3 DNA sequence: TGCAGTGCTCCTAGAGCGGGAGGGCCGGGGGAGCAGTACTTC. Protein sequence: CSAPRAGGPGEQYF.